This record covers a single T cell receptor beta chain. No antigen is known for it. One end of the junction does not line up with germline, which may come from a read error. This specimen comes from a study of Graves' ophthalmopathy and Graves' hyperthyroidism (dated by TCRdb to the late 2010s). In the study overall: Peripheral blood was collected at initial diagnosis, before any treatment. The study used TCR beta repertoire signatures to distinguish Graves' ophthalmopathy from Graves' hyperthyroidism and to predict progression to ophthalmopathy. In total, approximately 140 blood samples were TCR-sequenced: around 42 ophthalmopathy, under 85 hyperthyroidism and approximately 17 hyperthyroidism-to-ophthalmopathy patients. To explore V-J signatures that separate ophthalmopathy from hyperthyroidism, a discovery set of 95 to 100 patients was enrolled, consisting of 40 to 45 with ophthalmopathy and roughly 60 with stable hyperthyroidism. The independent validation cohort included about 19 hyperthyroidism patients plus 17 patients who later progressed from hyperthyroidism to ophthalmopathy. In about six hyperthyroidism patients, the T-cell repertoires found in thyroid tissue were compared with those found in blood. Following sampling, methimazole starting at 30 mg daily was administered to hyperthyroidism patients, and high-dose intravenous methylprednisolone was administered to ophthalmopathy patients. On the study overall, not on this receptor specifically: No statistical method was used to predetermine the sample size, and group allocation was not hidden from the investigators. In validation, the model predicted ophthalmopathy progression with about 71% sensitivity and roughly 72% specificity; approximately 12 predicted patients were CT-confirmed with GO in a median of roughly 6.8 months. Most expanded thyroid clonotypes with a frequency above 0.001 also appeared in blood, which suggests that blood repertoires may reflect the immune response in the thyroid. Ophthalmopathy was separated from stable hyperthyroidism by the 13-signature model with around 89% sensitivity and about 83% specificity in cross-validation and with 80%/75% in the test set.

For repertoire sequencing, TCR beta CDR3 regions were amplified from RNA transcripts. The first round was an RT-PCR using HTBI primers with the Qiagen OneStep RT-PCR kit, and this first round was followed by a second-round multiplex PCR, then size selection and purification. Sequencing of the libraries was carried out on an Illumina HiSeq2000 in paired-end mode with 100 bp reads. Regarding the original processing steps: Reads were processed with SOAPnuke, discarding reads with adapters, uncalled bases, mean Phred below 15, or no exact constant-primer or identifier match. COPE v1.2.5 was used to merge high-quality paired reads. Clonotypes were defined as unique nucleotide sequences and were aligned to IMGT TRB V, D and J references using MiTCR v1.1. Only V-J combinations with frequency above 0.0001 were analysed, covering 99.2% of repertoires. For each V-J combination, a TCR clonal expansion and chaos score was defined as F50 clonal expansion divided by the chaos observed in the TCRdist matrix. Welch's t-statistics and random forest were used to reduce features to about 13 V-J combinations, which were fed into a naive Bayes classifier. The similarity between thyroid and blood repertoires was quantified using the Morisita-Horn index. The raw public data were reprocessed by TCRdb itself: fastp quality trimming at Q25, MiXCR clonotype calling, in-frame beta chains only. Under each unique CDR3 protein, matching rows form one entry showing the most common genes and DNA. What appears here as the V and J calls and clone size reflects TCRdb's work, not the paper's. The sample data list about 240,000 distinct CDR3 sequences, and around 50% of these were observed just once. Over 40% of the sample is held by the ten biggest clonotypes.

The ophthalmopathy patients had moderately to severely active disease, with a Clinical Activity Score of 3 or higher, a NOSPECS grade of 4 or higher, and a disease duration of less than 3 months. Anyone with other autoimmune diseases, uncontrolled infections, pregnancy or lactation was excluded from the study. Clinical symptoms, serum thyroxine, TRAb, thyroid ultrasound and orbital computed tomography formed the basis of the diagnosis. PBMCs were isolated from about 9 ml of fresh peripheral blood by Ficoll-Paque density gradient centrifugation. Total RNA was extracted with Trizol reagent and quality-checked on an Agilent 2100 Bioanalyzer. The CDR3, from cysteine to phenylalanine, totals 15 residues. The read is trimmed to its CDR3 DNA, 45 bases read in frame from base 1.

The chain uses TRBV5-7 and TRBJ1-1; a weak D assignment points to TRBD1 (5 bases agree). TRBV5-7 is treated as an ORF (open reading frame) with a function not yet certain. The receptor's source is an adult man with Graves' ophthalmopathy. The sample consisted of peripheral blood. The nucleotide sequence reads as follows: TGCGCCAGCAGCTTGTTGGGGACGGCGAACACTGAAGCTTTCTTT. The resulting protein is CASSLLGTANTEAFF.